This is a list of T cell receptor beta chains from one sample in a study of CD8 T cells in ankylosing spondylitis. TCRdb independently ran MiXCR on the 5' RACE reads; one entry per CDR3 protein. Here the sample spans around 440,000 distinct CDR3 sequences, under 20% being singletons. Sequenced sample: blood, either unsorted or a sorted T cell fraction (not recorded which). The receptors were sampled from a male donor with ankylosing spondylitis. Each CDR3 is given with its conserved first and last residue. Each record gives: clone size, J gene, V gene, D gene, CDR3 protein, CDR3 DNA. The D gene is left open where the match is weak. A clone size is listed for some rows: how often the clone was seen (once, few, many), or a class if it is expanded.

many TRBJ2-3 TRBV12-3/TRBV12-4 - CASSFRGGLVTDTQYF TGTGCCAGCAGTTTCCGCGGGGGCTTGGTCACAGATACGCAGTATTTT
- TRBJ2-2 TRBV20-1 TRBD1 CSARDRRTGSDTGELFF TGCAGTGCTAGAGATAGGCGGACAGGGAGTGACACCGGGGAGCTGTTTTTT
many TRBJ2-1 TRBV9 TRBD2 CASSPQTSGRRNEQFF TGTGCCAGCAGCCCACAGACTAGCGGGAGGCGTAATGAGCAGTTCTTC
many TRBJ2-3 TRBV6-1 TRBD2 CATKREGTDTQYF TGTGCCACCAAGCGGGAGGGAACAGATACGCAGTATTTT
few TRBJ2-3 TRBV7-6 - CASSRRTIGTDTQYF TGTGCCAGCAGCCGCCGGACAATTGGGACAGATACGCAGTATTTT
few TRBJ1-3 TRBV7-9 - CASSQEGGGGNTIYF TGTGCCAGCAGCCAAGAAGGGGGTGGTGGAAACACCATATATTTT
- TRBJ2-7 TRBV6-1 - CASTNTLHGRQYF TGTGCCAGCACCAATACTCTCCATGGCCGGCAGTACTTC
few TRBJ1-1 TRBV5-1 - CASRLRERADTEAFF TGCGCCAGCAGACTCCGGGAGAGGGCTGACACTGAAGCTTTCTTT
many TRBJ2-3 TRBV29-1 - CSVELVTDTQYF TGCAGCGTTGAGTTGGTCACAGATACGCAGTATTTT
few TRBJ2-1 TRBV20-1 TRBD2 CSARGLATPNEQFF TGCAGTGCAAGGGGACTAGCCACCCCCAATGAGCAGTTCTTC
- TRBJ2-7 TRBV27 TRBD1 CASSSTGQGREQYF TGTGCCAGCAGTTCGACCGGACAGGGGCGAGAGCAGTACTTC
few TRBJ2-1 TRBV7-9 TRBD2 CASHSGRAVSYNEQFF TGTGCCAGTCATAGCGGGAGGGCCGTATCCTACAATGAGCAGTTCTTC
few TRBJ1-4 TRBV20-1 - CSALGAPNEKLFF TGCAGTGCTCTAGGGGCTCCTAATGAAAAACTGTTTTTT
- TRBJ1-1 TRBV2 - CASMQTGEAFF TGTGCCAGCATGCAGACAGGAGAAGCTTTCTTT
many TRBJ1-1 TRBV7-9 - CASSSTVATEAFF TGTGCCAGCAGTTCGACAGTGGCCACTGAAGCTTTCTTT
few TRBJ1-2 TRBV9 - CASSVAGAAPYGYTF TGTGCCAGCAGCGTAGCTGGGGCAGCACCCTATGGCTACACCTTC
- TRBJ2-3 TRBV6-6 - CASSTNPNTQYF TGTGCCAGCAGTACCAACCCGAATACGCAGTATTTT
many TRBJ2-1 TRBV7-9 - CASSSSLANYNEQFF TGTGCCAGCAGCTCGAGTCTAGCGAACTACAATGAGCAGTTCTTC
- TRBJ2-3 TRBV20-1 - CSARAPGVAHTQYF TGCAGTGCTAGGGCGCCGGGGGTAGCGCATACGCAGTATTTT
few TRBJ1-1 TRBV28 - CASRGQEGGNTEAFF TGTGCCAGCAGGGGACAAGAAGGGGGGAACACTGAAGCTTTCTTT
few TRBJ2-7 TRBV5-1 TRBD1 CASSIWGQNYEQYF TGCGCCAGCAGCATATGGGGACAGAACTACGAGCAGTACTTC
many TRBJ2-1 TRBV20-1 TRBD2 CSASALNGLAGAYNEQFF TGCAGTGCTAGCGCCTTAAACGGACTAGCGGGAGCCTACAATGAGCAGTTCTTC
few TRBJ2-5 TRBV10-3 - CAISGGPGGTQETQYF TGTGCCATCAGTGGTGGTCCAGGAGGGACCCAAGAGACCCAGTACTTC
many TRBJ2-7 TRBV20-1 TRBD1 CSARGGATGGEQYF TGCAGTGCTAGAGGGGGGGCTACAGGGGGAGAGCAGTACTTC
many TRBJ1-1 TRBV6-2/TRBV6-3 - CASSYSSAGADTEAFF TGTGCCAGCAGTTACTCTTCGGCCGGGGCGGACACTGAAGCTTTCTTT
- TRBJ1-1 TRBV27 - CASSLLGRAFF TGTGCCAGCAGTTTATTGGGTAGGGCTTTCTTT
few TRBJ2-1 TRBV12-3/TRBV12-4 - CASTFGGIYNEQFF TGTGCCAGCACCTTCGGAGGGATCTACAATGAGCAGTTCTTC
- TRBJ2-7 TRBV28 - CASSFGGGSYEQYF TGTGCCAGCAGTTTTGGAGGGGGGTCCTACGAGCAGTACTTC
few TRBJ2-5 TRBV3-1 TRBD2 CASSRLAGGRSDETQYF TGTGCCAGCAGTCGACTAGCGGGAGGGAGAAGTGACGAGACCCAGTACTTC
few TRBJ2-5 TRBV4-2 TRBD2 CASSPRGAGVDETQYF TGTGCCAGCAGCCCCCGAGGAGCGGGAGTGGATGAGACCCAGTACTTC
- TRBJ1-2 TRBV12-3/TRBV12-4 - CASTFTGMDYGYTF TGTGCCAGCACCTTCACAGGGATGGACTATGGCTACACCTTC
many TRBJ1-4 TRBV5-1 - CASSFGSATNEKLFF TGCGCCAGCAGCTTCGGGTCTGCAACTAATGAAAAACTGTTTTTT
few TRBJ2-3 TRBV30 - CAWSGISTDTQYF TGTGCCTGGAGTGGCATTTCCACAGATACGCAGTATTTT
- TRBJ2-7 TRBV5-1 TRBD1 CASSRTWGTATYEQYF TGCGCCAGCAGCCGCACGTGGGGGACAGCGACCTACGAGCAGTACTTC
- TRBJ2-7 TRBV5-5 - CASSYSIEVRVEQYF TGTGCCAGCAGCTACTCTATTGAGGTTAGGGTCGAGCAGTACTTC
few TRBJ2-3 TRBV15 - CATSRDDAPTDTQYF TGTGCCACCAGCAGGGACGATGCACCCACAGATACGCAGTATTTT
few TRBJ2-7 TRBV7-2 TRBD2 CASSSGLGRSYEQYF TGTGCCAGCAGCTCCGGACTAGGACGCTCCTACGAGCAGTACTTC
few TRBJ1-2 TRBV27 TRBD1 CASRQDRGFYGYTF TGTGCCAGCAGACAAGACAGGGGATTCTATGGCTACACCTTC
few TRBJ2-7 TRBV20-1 TRBD1 CSAHPGGSTSYEQYF TGCAGTGCTCATCCAGGGGGCAGTACCTCCTACGAGCAGTACTTC
- TRBJ2-7 TRBV12-3/TRBV12-4 TRBD1 CASSTVDRWGEQYF TGTGCCAGCAGCACCGTGGACAGGTGGGGGGAGCAGTACTTC
- TRBJ1-3 TRBV20-1 - CSARRSGNTIYF TGCAGTGCTAGGCGCTCTGGAAACACCATATATTTT
- TRBJ2-1 TRBV7-3 TRBD2 CASSLTGTISYNEQFF TGTGCCAGCAGCTTAACAGGGACTATTTCCTACAATGAGCAGTTCTTC
few TRBJ2-2 TRBV5-5 - CASSRSAGELFF TGTGCCAGCAGCCGGAGCGCCGGGGAGCTGTTTTTT
- TRBJ2-7 TRBV12-3/TRBV12-4 TRBD2 CASSLRVAGAVYEQYF TGTGCCAGCAGTCTCCGGGTAGCGGGGGCTGTCTACGAGCAGTACTTC
- TRBJ2-5 TRBV5-1 - CASTMTGASVETQYF TGCGCCAGCACCATGACTGGGGCTAGCGTGGAGACCCAGTACTTC